The source of this T cell receptor (beta chain) is a study of naive and memory T cell subsets. Broader study findings: The RNA method is potentially sensitive to activation and differentiation changes.

This clonotype came up many times. Its antigen is not identified. Ligated cDNA underwent four rounds of PCR with nested alpha and beta constant region primers and SP2. Reverse transcription of blood and skin TCR RNA was primed at alpha and beta constant regions. TCRdb redid the calling of the 5' RACE reads with MiXCR, one entry per CDR3 protein. The profile shows roughly 48,000 distinct CDR3 sequences, over 3.5% of them singletons. Germline V gene data show CDR1 as KGHSH and CDR2 as LQKENI. Trimming cost V 2 bases and J 3 bases, with 7 bases left between them. This CDR3 comprises 13 residues. An oligonucleotide containing a UMI was ligated to the 3' end of TCR cDNA. Whole blood, 2.5 ml, came from adult healthy volunteers. Input was about 1 to 1,100 ng of DNase-treated total RNA without cell sorting.

The rearrangement uses TRBV18 and TRBJ2-5, with D hard to call. The TCR sequence derives from a female donor in good health. CDR3 bases: TGTGCCAGCTCACCAACCCTAAAAGAGACCCAGTACTTC. Residues: CASSPTLKETQYF.